Sequencing of this TCR beta chain was carried out in a study of CD8+ T cells in alopecia areata. Study at large: In an open-label trial, patients got 5 to 10 mg tofacitinib twice daily. A 6-month off-drug phase came after tofacitinib, which had lasted 6 to 18 months.

Germline-derived CDR1 and CDR2 are SGHDT and YYEEEE. The CDR3 runs to 14 residues. V dropped 4 bases and J dropped 3 bases, with 12 bases sitting between them. Lesional scalp punch biopsies and peripheral blood came from alopecia areata patients. In each case, RNA was isolated and then reverse transcribed into cDNA as the sequencing template. TCRdb's copy holds only in-frame clones and misses some; the assay was immunoSEQ multiplex PCR. The sample includes about 150,000 clones, roughly 44% of them seen just once. The chain is built from TRBV5-6 and TRBJ2-3; D is perhaps TRBD1 (6 bases). The sequencing input was CD4+ T cells sorted from blood. The receptor was derived from a human donor with alopecia areata. The chain's CDR3 is CASSPGQGTDTQYF. Here the CDR3 DNA reads TGTGCCAGCAGCCCGGGACAAGGGACAGATACGCAGTATTTT.